These T cell receptor beta chains were read from a single sample in a study of cytomegalovirus exposure and HLA in healthy donors. The protocol was immunoSEQ multiplex PCR, while the TCRdb copy is restricted to in-frame clones and leaves out a portion. The profile shows about 140,000 clones, around 82% of them singletons. Material for sequencing was PBMCs. The receptors originated from a man in his forties or fifties in good health and CMV-seropositive. Each CDR3 is given with its conserved first and last residue. A D gene is named only where the DNA matches it firmly. Size values are once, few and many counts, or a class for expanded clones, and some rows have none.

cdr3_nt: TGTGCCAGCAGCTTAGGACACCAGAGCTCCTACGAGCAGTACTTC; cdr3_aa: CASSLGHQSSYEQYF; j_call: TRBJ2-7; v_call: TRBV11-2; clone_size: -; d_call: -
cdr3_nt: TGTGCCAGCAGTTACCAAGGGACAGGGACTTATGGCTACACCTTC; cdr3_aa: CASSYQGTGTYGYTF; j_call: TRBJ1-2; v_call: TRBV6-5; clone_size: -; d_call: TRBD1
cdr3_nt: TGTGCCAGCAGCCTGACTAGCGGCGTAAGGACCGGGGAGCTGTTTTTT; cdr3_aa: CASSLTSGVRTGELFF; j_call: TRBJ2-2; v_call: TRBV7-8; clone_size: few; d_call: TRBD2
cdr3_nt: TGTGCCAGTAGTATGGACAGAAATTACGAGCAGTACTTC; cdr3_aa: CASSMDRNYEQYF; j_call: TRBJ2-7; v_call: TRBV19; clone_size: -; d_call: -
cdr3_nt: TGTGCCATCAGTGACGGGACAGGGGACGGCTACACCTTC; cdr3_aa: CAISDGTGDGYTF; j_call: TRBJ1-2; v_call: TRBV10-3; clone_size: -; d_call: TRBD1
cdr3_nt: TGTGCCACCTACAGGGATATGAACACTGAAGCTTTCTTT; cdr3_aa: CATYRDMNTEAFF; j_call: TRBJ1-1; v_call: TRBV18; clone_size: few; d_call: -
cdr3_nt: TGCGCCAGCAGTGAGTCGATTAGTCTGGGGCTGGAGAACACTGAAGCTTTCTTT; cdr3_aa: CASSESISLGLENTEAFF; j_call: TRBJ1-1; v_call: TRBV10-2; clone_size: -; d_call: -
cdr3_nt: TGTGCCAGCAGTTACAAGGCAGGGGGCTTGGAAGAGACCCAGTACTTC; cdr3_aa: CASSYKAGGLEETQYF; j_call: TRBJ2-5; v_call: TRBV6-5; clone_size: -; d_call: TRBD1
cdr3_nt: TGTGCCAGCAGCTTGGACTCGGACAGGGTCAATCAGCCCCAGCATTTT; cdr3_aa: CASSLDSDRVNQPQHF; j_call: TRBJ1-5; v_call: TRBV5-8; clone_size: -; d_call: TRBD1
cdr3_nt: TGTGCCAGCAGTGAATGGGGGAGGAGTCCCGAAAAACTGTTTTTT; cdr3_aa: CASSEWGRSPEKLFF; j_call: TRBJ1-4; v_call: TRBV25-1; clone_size: -; d_call: -
cdr3_nt: TGCGCCAGCAGCTTGAGCCAGGGGATGTCCTACGAGCAGTACTTC; cdr3_aa: CASSLSQGMSYEQYF; j_call: TRBJ2-7; v_call: TRBV5-1; clone_size: -; d_call: -
cdr3_nt: TGCAGCGTCCAAAGGGGGACCTCTGGAAACACCATATATTTT; cdr3_aa: CSVQRGTSGNTIYF; j_call: TRBJ1-3; v_call: TRBV29-1; clone_size: -; d_call: -
cdr3_nt: TGCGCCAGCCACCAATCGGGTGCAACTAATGAAAAACTGTTTTTT; cdr3_aa: CASHQSGATNEKLFF; j_call: TRBJ1-4; v_call: TRBV5-1; clone_size: few; d_call: -
cdr3_nt: TGTGCCAGCAGCGTAGATGGGACTAGTAGGAGGGAGCTGTTTTTT; cdr3_aa: CASSVDGTSRRELFF; j_call: TRBJ2-2; v_call: TRBV9; clone_size: once; d_call: TRBD2
cdr3_nt: TGTGCCAGCAGCTCCCGGGGGGGGACCAGCTCCTACGAGCAGTACTTC; cdr3_aa: CASSSRGGTSSYEQYF; j_call: TRBJ2-7; v_call: TRBV7-2; clone_size: few; d_call: TRBD2
cdr3_nt: TGCGCCAGCAGCCTACGGGACAGGGAAAAACTGTTTTTT; cdr3_aa: CASSLRDREKLFF; j_call: TRBJ1-4; v_call: TRBV5-1; clone_size: -; d_call: TRBD1